This T cell receptor (beta chain) was documented in a study of human T cells and chemical hapten exposure. In the study overall: An approximately 2 cm by approximately 2 cm inner upper arm patch received 2% DPC for sensitization.

There are many counts of this clonotype. The CDR3 runs 14 residues. Germline CDR1 is MNHEY and CDR2 is SMNVEV (reference sequence). With V trimmed by 2 bases and J by 5 bases, 1 base remained unmatched. Via MiXCR, TCRdb re-called the RACE reads, giving one row per CDR3 protein. Among 180,000 or so distinct CDR3 sequences, more than 20% were seen once, and the ten largest hold roughly 2.3%. Regarding time point: patch test 3, about 24 weeks after DPC sensitization. Treatment: therapeutic diphenylcyclopropenone sensitization with weekly scalp DPC. Here the sequenced sample was whole blood, taken in connection with sensitization to the hapten diphenylcyclopropenone (DPC). This receptor was identified in a woman aged 35 to 49 with alopecia areata. Some clones in this sample may be carry-over from other donors' samples. J is TRBJ1-1 and V is TRBV27; 11 bases line up with TRBD1. The CDR3 coding sequence is TGTGCCAGCAGTTTAGGGACAGGGGGAACTGAAGCTTTCTTT. Translation gives CASSLGTGGTEAFF.